This entry lists 21 T cell receptor beta chains sequenced from one sample in a study of cytomegalovirus exposure and HLA in healthy donors. The primer mix had 60 Vbeta and 13 Jbeta primers. The table came from immunoSEQ multiplex PCR; TCRdb's copy has only in-frame clones and leaves some out. The sample includes more than 85,000 clones, 75% seen only once; the top ten take about 4.9%. Sequenced material: PBMCs. The receptor set was obtained from a woman between 18 and 29 years old in good health and CMV-seropositive.

This clone showed up just once. The chain couples TRBV18 to TRBJ2-1; D unclear. V shed 2 bases and J shed 8 bases, with 13 bases lying between them. CDR3 length equals 14 residues. CDR1 and CDR2 (germline): KGHSH, LQKENI. The CDR3 DNA is TGTGCCAGCTCACCAACGTCACTCTCCGATGAGCAGTTCTTC. Its protein product is CASSPTSLSDEQFF.

The rearrangement uses TRBV28 and TRBJ1-2; 8 bases match TRBD1. V lost 0 bases to trimming and J lost 6 bases; unmatched junction nucleotides: 9. The germline gives CDR1 MDHEN, CDR2 SYDVKM. This CDR3 region has 16 residues. The CDR3 region is CASSLWSGTGDNGYTF. In DNA, the CDR3 is TGTGCCAGCAGTTTATGGTCCGGGACAGGAGACAATGGCTACACCTTC.

This clone is a singleton in its sample. The rearrangement joins TRBV11-3 to TRBJ2-4, with TRBD1 identical over 8 bases. CDR1 is SGHNT, CDR2 YENEEA, per germline. The CDR3 consists of 15 residues. The V gene end was trimmed by 5 bases and the J gene end by 1 base; junction bases not matched to a gene: 4. The CDR3 sequence is CASSPGGEAKNIQYF. The DNA for the CDR3 is TGTGCCAGCAGCCCAGGGGGCGAGGCCAAAAACATTCAGTACTTC.

This clone was counted a single time. The J gene is TRBJ2-7, the V gene TRBV29-1; 12 positions match TRBD2. Germline loops: CDR1 SQVTM, CDR2 ANQGSEA. CDR3 length: 14 residues. V gave up 7 bases and J gave up 5 bases; unmatched junction bases: 9. CDR3 region: CSAGETSGSNEQYF. The CDR3 nucleotides are TGCAGCGCGGGGGAGACTAGCGGGAGCAACGAGCAGTACTTC.

This clone has more than one count but fewer than ten. This chain joins TRBV29-1 and TRBJ2-7; a possible D gene is TRBD2 (6 bases). The CDR3 loop spans 12 amino acids. The germline V gene encodes CDR1 SQVTM and CDR2 ANQGSEA. V lost 4 bases and J lost 2, with 9 bases in between. As DNA, the CDR3 is TGCAGCGTTGGCCGGGAGACCTACGAGCAGTACTTC. Translated: CSVGRETYEQYF.

CDR3 in amino acids: CATEQGTSSYNEQFF. The CDR3 nucleotides read TGTGCCACGGAACAGGGTACTAGCTCCTACAATGAGCAGTTCTTC. V is TRBV19 and J is TRBJ2-1; tentative D call: TRBD1 (6 bases). The CDR3 has 15 amino acids. CDR1 LNHDA and CDR2 SQIVND come from the germline V gene (reference sequence). V was clipped by 10 bases and J by 0 bases, with 16 bases between them. Variable domain in full (rest from reference TRBV19 and TRBJ2-1): DGGITQSPKYLFRKEGQNVTLSCEQNLNHDAMYWYRQDPGQGLRLIYYSQIVNDFQKGDIAEGYSVSREKKESFPLTVTSAQKNPTAFYLCATEQGTSSYNEQFFGPGTRLTVL.

The CDR3 region is CASSERRSSGWDTQYF. CDR3 coding DNA: TGTGCCAGCAGTGAAAGGCGGTCTAGCGGTTGGGATACGCAGTATTTT. The V gene is TRBV7-9, the J gene TRBJ2-3; 7 nucleotides align to TRBD2. Germline CDR1 SEHNR, CDR2 FQNEAQ (reference sequence). J was trimmed by 6 bases and V by 6 bases; bases with no gene match: 15. This CDR3 is built from 16 residues.

The rearrangement links TRBV4-3 to TRBJ2-7, with 7 bases lining up with TRBD2. V lost 4 bases to trimming and J lost 1 base; unmatched junction nucleotides: 7. The CDR3 runs to 15 residues. From germline, CDR1 is LGHNA and CDR2 YSLEER. The CDR3 sequence is CASSLSSGGSYEQYF. Written as DNA, the CDR3 is TGCGCCAGCAGCCTCTCTAGCGGAGGATCCTACGAGCAGTACTTC.

The genes are TRBV10-3 and TRBJ1-2; D call uncertain. There are 13 residues in the CDR3. Trimming took 2 bases from V and 4 from J, leaving 8 bases between them. Germline CDR1 ENHRY, CDR2 SYGVKD. CDR3 region: CAISERAGYGYTF. The CDR3 DNA reads TGTGCCATCAGTGAGCGCGCCGGCTATGGCTACACCTTC.

This rearrangement joins TRBV28 to TRBJ2-3; no clear D gene. Trimming took off 3 bases at V and 3 bases at J, with 16 bases between the two ends. The CDR3 has 16 residues. The germline V gene has CDR1 MDHEN and CDR2 SYDVKM. The CDR3 DNA sequence: TGTGCCAGCAGTTTTGTGGCTTCAGGAAGGACAGATACGCAGTATTTT. This encodes CASSFVASGRTDTQYF.

V gene TRBV7-3 combines with J gene TRBJ2-1, with TRBD2 matching over 9 bases. V shed 5 bases and J 8 bases; nucleotides not matched to a gene: 4. The CDR3 is made up of 13 amino acids. CDR1 is SGHTA and CDR2 is FQGTGA in the germline V gene. The CDR3 DNA reads as TGTGCCAGCAGCCCGGGACTAGCCCATGAGCAGTTCTTC. Amino acids: CASSPGLAHEQFF.

The V gene is TRBV2, the J gene TRBJ2-7; 8 nucleotides match TRBD1. V lost 5 bases to trimming and J lost 2 bases; unmatched junction nucleotides: 14. The CDR3 consists of 17 residues. Germline V gene sequence: CDR1 SNHLY, CDR2 FYNNEI. This CDR3 reads CASSPPLDRAYTYEQYF. The DNA for the CDR3 is TGTGCCAGCAGTCCACCATTGGACAGGGCTTACACCTACGAGCAGTACTTC.

The rearrangement joins TRBV27 to TRBJ2-7; D is unclear. Germline assignment: CDR1 MNHEY and CDR2 SMNVEV (reference sequence). The length of the CDR3 is 12 residues. The V end lost 3 bases, the J end lost 5 bases, and 8 bases lay between the germline ends. CDR3 residues: CASSFLGDEQYF. In DNA form, the CDR3 reads TGTGCCAGCAGTTTCCTAGGTGACGAGCAGTACTTC.

The V call is TRBV29-1, the J call TRBJ1-4, with D possibly TRBD1 on 5 matching bases. The length of the CDR3 is 13 residues. Germline values: CDR1 SQVTM, CDR2 ANQGSEA. Trimming stripped 4 bases from V and 6 bases from J, with 12 bases between. This CDR3 is CSVGVQADEKLFF. The CDR3 DNA is TGCAGCGTTGGAGTACAGGCCGATGAAAAACTGTTTTTT.

V usage is TRBV6-1 and J usage is TRBJ1-5, with a possible D match to TRBD1 (5 bases). Trimming removed 4 bases from V and 5 bases from J, with 12 bases in between. The CDR3 covers 14 residues. CDR1 is MNHNS and CDR2 is SASEGT in the germline V gene. In nucleotides, the CDR3 is TGTGCCAGCAGTGGCGGGGCCCTTTATCAGCCCCAGCATTTT. Its protein is CASSGGALYQPQHF.

This clone turned up a few times. This sequence joins TRBV4-2 and TRBJ2-7; 7 nucleotides agree with TRBD2. After removal of 1 base from V and 4 bases from J, the junction contained 10 bases not matched to a gene. This CDR3 region has 16 residues. Germline CDR1 is LGHNA and CDR2 is YNFKEQ. The CDR3 nucleotides read TGTGCCAGCAGCCAAGGGGTCGCGGGAGAGGGATACGAGCAGTACTTC. As protein: CASSQGVAGEGYEQYF.

This chain joins TRBV4-1 and TRBJ1-4; 9 nucleotides align to TRBD1. V was pared by 5 bases and J by 8 bases, with 15 bases of the junction left unmatched. This CDR3 has 17 amino acids. In germline, CDR1 is MGHRA, CDR2 YSYEKL. DNA for the CDR3: TGCGCCAGCAGCGGGAAATCGATACAGGGGGCAGGCGAAAAACTGTTTTTT. It codes for CASSGKSIQGAGEKLFF.

The V gene is TRBV18, the J gene TRBJ2-3; possible D gene TRBD2, 6 bases. V was shortened by 3 bases and J by 4 bases, with 8 bases between the two germline ends. Germline V lookup: CDR1 KGHSH, CDR2 LQKENI. There are 13 residues in the CDR3. The CDR3 DNA reads as TGTGCCAGCTCACCGGCGGGATCAGATACGCAGTATTTT. It translates to CASSPAGSDTQYF. Based on the CDR3 plus reference TRBV18 and TRBJ2-3, the full variable domain is NAGVMQNPRHLVRRRGQEARLRCSPMKGHSHVYWYRQLPEEGLKFMVYLQKENIIDESGMPKERFSAEFPKEGPSILRIQQVVRGDSAAYFCASSPAGSDTQYFGPGTRLTVL.

The genes are TRBV10-3 and TRBJ1-1, with no clear D. The germline V gene has CDR1 ENHRY and CDR2 SYGVKD. Deletions cut 7 bases from V and 3 bases from J, with 15 bases between. The CDR3 runs 14 residues. The CDR3 loop is CAIKRQLDYTEAFF. DNA of the CDR3: TGTGCCATCAAAAGGCAGCTAGATTACACTGAAGCTTTCTTT.

The V gene is TRBV28, the J gene TRBJ2-3, with 10 bases matching TRBD2. Trimming removed 5 bases from V and 1 base from J; junction bases left unmatched: 0. The germline V gene encodes CDR1 MDHEN and CDR2 SYDVKM. This CDR3 is 14 amino acids long. CDR3 coding DNA: TGTGCCAGCAGTCTAGCGGGAGGCACAGATACGCAGTATTTT. Translated, it gives CASSLAGGTDTQYF. Full variable domain (rest looked up from reference TRBV28 and TRBJ2-3): DVKVTQSSRYLVKRTGEKVFLECVQDMDHENMFWYRQDPGLGLRLIYFSYDVKMKEKGDIPEGYSVSREKKERFSLILESASTNQTSMYLCASSLAGGTDTQYFGPGTRLTVL.

The chain employs TRBV19 and TRBJ1-5, with D unresolved. Germline-derived CDR1 and CDR2 are LNHDA and SQIVND (reference sequence). V lost 8 bases and J 0 bases, leaving 11 bases between the germline ends. This CDR3 has 14 residues. In DNA form, the CDR3 reads TGTGCCAGTCGGGGTTCGAATAGCAATCAGCCCCAGCATTTT. It codes for CASRGSNSNQPQHF.